The 19 T cell receptor beta chains presented below share a single source sample, sequenced in a study of T-cell reconstitution after alpha-beta-depleted transplantation in children. Unique molecular identifiers were built into the TCRbeta library. One entry per CDR3 protein results from TCRdb running MiXCR on the PCR reads. The profile shows about 130,000 distinct CDR3 sequences, roughly 9% of them singletons. The sample consisted of PBMCs, mostly from graft donor cells, taken 180 days after TCRalphabeta/CD19-depleted stem cell transplant. These receptor sequences come from a girl younger than two who had a stem cell transplant for combined immunodeficiency, so the T cells may come from the graft donor.

This clonotype turned up a few times. J is TRBJ2-3 and V is TRBV21-1; the table names TRBD1, a call not compared with the DNA. TRBV21-1 is a recognized pseudogene. This CDR3 contains 17 residues. The DNA for the CDR3 is TGTGCCAGCAGCAAAGAATCCGTCGGGGAAAGGGCAGATACGCAGTATTTT. Translation: CASSKESVGERADTQYF.

This clonotype was found many times. The CDR3 sequence: CASSLGLEQFF. The CDR3 nucleotides are TGCGCCAGCAGCTTGGGTCTTGAGCAGTTCTTC. This rearrangement joins TRBV5-1 to TRBJ2-1; D remains unclear. CDR1 and CDR2 (germline): SGHRS, YFSETQ. The V end was cut by 0 bases, the J end by 9 bases, with 4 bases between. This CDR3 has 11 residues.

This clonotype was observed at least ten times. J is TRBJ2-7 and V is TRBV27; a weak D match, TRBD2 (5 bases). Deletions cut 7 bases from V and 3 bases from J, with 16 bases between. The CDR3 runs to 14 residues. Germline CDR1 and CDR2: MNHEY and SMNVEV (reference sequence). This CDR3 is CASTRRTGDYEQYF. The CDR3 region has the DNA TGTGCCAGCACCCGGCGGACTGGGGACTACGAGCAGTACTTC.

The chain employs TRBV20-1 and TRBJ1-5; D is ambiguous. There are 12 residues in the CDR3. With 4 bases removed from V and 2 bases from J, the gap between germline ends came to 6 bases. Germline V gives CDR1 DFQATT, CDR2 SNEGSKA (reference sequence). The CDR3 nucleotides read TGCAGTGCTAATGGTGGCAATCAGCCCCAGCATTTT. Encoded protein: CSANGGNQPQHF.

This clonotype has more than one count but fewer than ten. V is TRBV12-3 or TRBV12-4 and J is TRBJ1-3; D unclear. Trimming cost V 6 bases and J 0 bases, with 18 bases left between them. The CDR3 length is 17 residues. The CDR3 DNA reads TGTGCCAGCAGGCGTGCTGGGGTGGGGAGCTCTGGAAACACCATATATTTT. Translating it yields CASRRAGVGSSGNTIYF.

The genes are TRBV10-3 and TRBJ2-2, with D possibly being TRBD2 (6 bases). Trimming took 7 bases from V and 5 from J, leaving 8 bases between them. This CDR3 comprises 12 residues. CDR1 is ENHRY, CDR2 SYGVKD, per germline. The CDR3 DNA reads TGTGCCATCATGGAGGGGACCGGGGAGCTGTTTTTT. Translation gives CAIMEGTGELFF.

J is TRBJ1-2 and V is TRBV27; 9 bases align to TRBD1. Trimming at V came to 3 bases and at J to 8 bases, leaving 4 bases not matched to a gene. Germline assignment: CDR1 MNHEY and CDR2 SMNVEV (reference sequence). The CDR3 has 13 amino acids. Here the CDR3 DNA reads TGTGCCAGCAGTTTGGACAGGGGCGGGGGCTACACCTTC. This codes for CASSLDRGGGYTF.

V usage is TRBV12-3 or TRBV12-4 and J usage is TRBJ2-5; D is possibly TRBD1 (5 bases). Between the trimmed V and J ends, which lost 5 bases and 5 bases, there was a span of 6 bases. The CDR3 contains 11 residues. CDR3 nucleotide sequence: TGTGCCAGCAGTGCAGGGGAGACCCAGTACTTC. Protein sequence: CASSAGETQYF.

V is TRBV12-3 or TRBV12-4 and J is TRBJ1-2, with TRBD1 as a possible D gene (5 bases). The V gene lost 3 bases and the J gene lost 2 bases, with 10 bases spanning the gap. The CDR3 totals 14 residues. The CDR3 coding sequence is TGTGCCAGCAGTTTTCTAGCAGGGAACTATGGCTACACCTTC. It is translated as CASSFLAGNYGYTF.

This clonotype showed up many times. V is TRBV12-3 or TRBV12-4 and J is TRBJ1-4; the D is unclear. CDR3 length equals 12 residues. V lost 2 bases, J lost 7 bases, and 5 bases lay in between. The CDR3 DNA reads as TGTGCCAGCAGTTTAAAGGCTGAAAAACTGTTTTTT. This translates into CASSLKAEKLFF.

The chain has TRBV12-3 or TRBV12-4 and TRBJ1-3; D unclear. Trimming took off 4 bases at V and 15 bases at J, with 16 bases between the two ends. CDR3 length: 12 residues. CDR3 nucleotides: TGTGCCAGCAGTTACTTTACGGGGATGGGATATTTT. Translating gives CASSYFTGMGYF.

The rearrangement joins TRBV4-1 to TRBJ2-3, with a possible D match to TRBD1 (6 bases). This CDR3 has 13 amino acids. Germline V gene data show CDR1 as MGHRA and CDR2 as YSYEKL. Trimming left V 4 bases short and J 6 bases short, with 11 bases between. The CDR3 here is CASSRTQGDTQYF. The DNA for the CDR3 is TGCGCCAGCAGCCGAACCCAGGGGGATACGCAGTATTTT.

V gene TRBV18 combines with J gene TRBJ1-6, with 7 positions matching TRBD1. The CDR3 covers 15 residues. The germline CDR1 and CDR2 sequences are KGHSH and LQKENI. V dropped 3 bases and J dropped 10; count of bases not matched to a gene: 9. The CDR3 is CASSPDVTGSSPLHF. The CDR3 DNA sequence: TGTGCCAGCTCACCGGATGTGACAGGGTCGTCACCCCTCCACTTT.

The chain carries TRBV7-9 and TRBJ2-1; D is unresolved. The CDR3 sequence is 12 residues long. Germline V gives CDR1 SEHNR, CDR2 FQNEAQ (reference sequence). The germline V and J ends were trimmed by 10 bases and 0 bases, with 7 bases remaining between them. The CDR3 DNA reads as TGTGCCACCCGGAGCTCCTACAATGAGCAGTTCTTC. Its protein product is CATRSSYNEQFF.

This clonotype was detected only a few times. The chain uses TRBV27 and TRBJ1-2; 8 nucleotides agree with TRBD1. The V and J ends lost 2 bases and 6 bases, in that order; junction bases with no gene match: 2. CDR1 is MNHEY and CDR2 is SMNVEV in the germline V gene (reference sequence). This CDR3 comprises 13 residues. The CDR3 DNA reads as TGTGCCAGCAGTTTACGACAGGGGAATGGCTACACCTTC. Translated, it gives CASSLRQGNGYTF.

This chain connects TRBV12-3 or TRBV12-4 to TRBJ2-5; TRBD2 aligns across 7 bases. The CDR3 spans 14 residues. V dropped 6 bases and J dropped 5; count of bases not matched to a gene: 9. In DNA form, the CDR3 reads TGTGCCAGCAGCTCGGCGGGAGAGGGGGAGACCCAGTACTTC. Translated: CASSSAGEGETQYF.

V gene TRBV20-1 combines with J gene TRBJ2-5; no definite D call. CDR3 length: 15 amino acids. The V gene lost 0 bases and the J gene lost 2 bases, with 13 bases spanning the gap. CDR1 is DFQATT, CDR2 SNEGSKA, per germline (reference sequence). In DNA, the CDR3 is TGCAGTGCTAGAGATCGGGTACGGCCACAAGAGACCCAGTACTTC. Its protein product is CSARDRVRPQETQYF.

The rearrangement uses TRBV7-2 and TRBJ1-2, with 12 positions matching TRBD1. Trimming took 5 bases from V and 4 from J; bases not matched to a gene: 5. Germline values: CDR1 SGHTA, CDR2 FQGNSA. The CDR3 is 15 amino acids. This CDR3 reads CASSHGTGGPYGYTF. For the CDR3, the DNA is TGTGCCAGCAGCCACGGGACAGGGGGCCCCTATGGCTACACCTTC.

A note on this clonotype: A much larger clone differs from this one at a single base, so this may be a read error. The chain combines TRBV7-3 with TRBJ2-7; D unresolved. Trimming took 4 bases from V and 8 from J, leaving 15 bases between them. CDR1 and CDR2 from the germline V gene are SGHTA and FQGTGA. This CDR3 region has 13 residues. CDR3 DNA sequence: TGTGCCAGCAGCTCGCAGATCGGGTACAAGCAGTACTTC. Residues: CASSSQIGYKQYF.